The clone carrying this T cell receptor (beta chain) was seen more than once but under ten times. This sample was taken from a study of blood T cell repertoires in COVID-19. Study-wide context: T cells, B-cell-depleted T cells, or PBMCs provided the cDNA or gDNA that served as material.

CDR1 and CDR2 from the germline V gene are SGHRS and YFSETQ. V shed 4 bases and J 3 bases; nucleotides not matched to a gene: 9. The CDR3 spans 16 residues. The protocol was immunoSEQ multiplex PCR, while the TCRdb copy is restricted to in-frame clones and leaves out a portion. Of some 380,000 clones detected, more than 75% appear once; the ten largest clones hold 1% to 1.5%. The V and J genes are TRBV5-1 and TRBJ2-2, with 7 bases aligning to TRBD1. The sample consisted of PBMCs or T cells enriched from blood (not recorded which). The receptor was derived from a young man who had recovered from COVID-19. CDR3 coding DNA: TGCGCCAGCAGCCCCACAGGGGCAATGGACACCGGGGAGCTGTTTTTT. Its protein product is CASSPTGAMDTGELFF. The whole variable domain, remainder taken from reference TRBV5-1 and TRBJ2-2, is KAGVTQTPRYLIKTRGQQVTLSCSPISGHRSVSWYQQTPGQGLQFLFEYFSETQRNKGNFPGRFSGRQFSNSRSEMNVSTLELGDSALYLCASSPTGAMDTGELFFGEGSRLTVL.